This T cell receptor beta chain was captured by sequencing in a study of T-cell reconstitution after alpha-beta-depleted transplantation in children. This clonotype came up many times. The CDR3 consists of 17 residues. Trimming took 7 bases from V and 0 from J, leaving 19 bases between them. The germline V gene has CDR1 ENHRY and CDR2 SYGVKD. TCRbeta library preparation incorporated unique molecular identifiers. TCRdb re-derived calls from the PCR reads in MiXCR, one entry per CDR3 protein. The data contain 670,000 or so distinct CDR3 sequences, roughly 13% of them singletons. The TCR originated in a girl aged 2 to 10 with congenital amegakaryocytic thrombocytopenia, due to receive a stem cell transplant. The gene calls are TRBV10-3 and TRBJ2-1, with unresolved D. The sequences come from PBMCs, collected before TCRalphabeta/CD19-depleted stem cell transplant. DNA of the CDR3: TGTGCCATCAAGTATTCGGTTGTCCCCAGCTCCTACAATGAGCAGTTCTTC. As protein: CAIKYSVVPSSYNEQFF.